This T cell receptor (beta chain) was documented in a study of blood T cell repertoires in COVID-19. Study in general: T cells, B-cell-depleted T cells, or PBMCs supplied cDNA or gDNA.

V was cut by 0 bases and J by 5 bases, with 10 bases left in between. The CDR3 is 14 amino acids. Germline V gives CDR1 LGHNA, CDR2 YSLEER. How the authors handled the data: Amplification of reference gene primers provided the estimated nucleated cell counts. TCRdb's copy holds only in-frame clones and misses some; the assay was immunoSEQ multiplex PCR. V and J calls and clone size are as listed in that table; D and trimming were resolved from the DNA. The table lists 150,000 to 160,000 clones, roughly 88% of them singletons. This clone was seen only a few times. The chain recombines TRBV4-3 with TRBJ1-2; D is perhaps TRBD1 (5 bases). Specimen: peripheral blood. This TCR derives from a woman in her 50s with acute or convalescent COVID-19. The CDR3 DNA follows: TGCGCCAGCAGCCAAGAAGCAGGGCTTTATGGCTACACCTTC. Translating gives CASSQEAGLYGYTF.